A single sample is the source of the 23 T cell receptor beta chains below, sequenced in a study of T-cell reconstitution after alpha-beta-depleted transplantation in children. It was with unique molecular identifiers that the TCRbeta library was prepared. TCRdb analysed the PCR reads with MiXCR anew, one entry per CDR3 protein. The table shows about 540,000 distinct CDR3 sequences, with about 16% occurring only once. The source was PBMCs from the stem cell graft donor, collected from the stem cell graft. The receptors shown here come from a human donor who donated a stem cell graft to a child with acute lymphoblastic leukemia.

This clonotype was detected only a few times. This chain's CDR3 is CASSLFQSAGDTPYEQYF. CDR3 coding DNA: TGCGCCAGCAGCTTGTTTCAGTCCGCAGGGGACACCCCCTACGAGCAGTACTTC. This chain joins TRBV5-1 and TRBJ2-7; D perhaps matches TRBD1 (6 bases). CDR1 is SGHRS and CDR2 is YFSETQ in the germline V gene. The CDR3 extends over 18 amino acids. The V end lost 1 base, the J end lost 2 bases, and 22 bases lay between the germline ends.

The sample holds a few counts of this clonotype. V usage is TRBV6-5 and J usage is TRBJ2-6; the D gene is possibly TRBD2 (5 bases). Trimming pared 7 bases from V and 0 bases from J, leaving 16 bases between. CDR1 is MNHEY and CDR2 is SVGAGI in the germline V gene. The CDR3 is made up of 17 amino acids. This CDR3 is CASTREAGSSGANVLTF. In DNA form, the CDR3 reads TGTGCCAGCACCAGAGAGGCGGGCAGCTCTGGGGCCAACGTCCTGACTTTC.

V usage is TRBV10-2 and J usage is TRBJ2-2; D may correspond to TRBD1 or TRBD2 (5 bases each). CDR3 size: 15 residues. V was clipped by 8 bases and J by 6 bases, with 19 bases between them. In germline, CDR1 is WSHSY, CDR2 SAAADI. The CDR3 loop reads CASRDMGDGAGELFF. Here the CDR3 DNA reads TGCGCCAGCCGCGATATGGGGGACGGGGCCGGGGAGCTGTTTTTT.

The table lists this clonotype with a few counts. The chain joins TRBV25-1 to TRBJ2-6; D uncertain. The CDR3 is 15 amino acids. Trimming stripped 1 base from V and 0 bases from J, with 4 bases between. Per germline, CDR1 MGHDK and CDR2 SYGVNS. This CDR3 is CASSEWVSGANVLTF. The CDR3 DNA is TGTGCCAGCAGTGAATGGGTCTCTGGGGCCAACGTCCTGACTTTC.

This clonotype has just a few counts. The V call is TRBV7-9, the J call TRBJ2-5; D remains unclear. Germline V gene data show CDR1 as SEHNR and CDR2 as FQNEAQ (reference sequence). CDR3 length equals 12 residues. V lost 5 bases to trimming and J lost 5 bases, with 9 bases between them. For the CDR3, the DNA is TGTGCCAGCAGCCAGATCTCGGAGACCCAGTACTTC. Its translation is CASSQISETQYF.

This clonotype was counted a few times. The chain couples TRBV10-2 to TRBJ2-1; 10 bases match TRBD1. Germline V gene data show CDR1 as WSHSY and CDR2 as SAAADI. The CDR3 length is 16 residues. Trimming cost V 3 bases and J 7 bases; bases outside gene matches: 9. This CDR3 is CASSEFAGQGRNEQFF. The CDR3 nucleotides are TGCGCCAGCAGTGAATTTGCGGGACAGGGGAGGAATGAGCAGTTCTTC.

The gene calls are TRBV4-1 and TRBJ2-7; no reliable D call. Trimming shortened V by 0 bases and J by 0 bases, and 9 bases separated the two germline ends. Germline CDR1 MGHRA, CDR2 YSYEKL. This CDR3 spans 15 amino acids. The CDR3 DNA sequence: TGCGCCAGCAGCCAAGATTTTGACGGCTCCTACGAGCAGTACTTC. Residues: CASSQDFDGSYEQYF.

This clonotype was detected only a few times. The rearrangement joins TRBV4-1 to TRBJ2-7; TRBD1 or TRBD2 may be the D gene (5 bases each). Trimming shortened V by 0 bases and J by 3 bases, and 15 bases separated the two germline ends. Germline assignment: CDR1 MGHRA and CDR2 YSYEKL. The CDR3 sequence is 16 residues long. CDR3 nucleotides: TGCGCCAGCAGCCAAGAGAAACGGGGCTGGGACTACGAGCAGTACTTC. Amino acid sequence: CASSQEKRGWDYEQYF.

This chain joins TRBV5-1 and TRBJ2-5; either TRBD1 or TRBD2 may supply D (5 bases each). This CDR3 comprises 14 residues. From germline, CDR1 is SGHRS and CDR2 YFSETQ. V lost 3 bases and J lost 3, with 12 bases in between. The CDR3 loop is CASSWGRDEETQYF. The CDR3 DNA follows: TGCGCCAGCAGCTGGGGACGAGACGAAGAGACCCAGTACTTC.

This chain uses TRBV6-1 with TRBJ2-7; 8 bases align to TRBD2. The CDR3 contains 15 residues. Trimming took 1 base from V and 4 from J; bases not matched to a gene: 6. Germline CDR1 MNHNS, CDR2 SASEGT. This CDR3 reads CASSEDGLAWYEQYF. CDR3 in DNA: TGTGCCAGCAGTGAAGATGGACTAGCTTGGTACGAGCAGTACTTC.

V is TRBV18 and J is TRBJ1-2; a weak D match, TRBD1 (6 bases). CDR3 size: 14 residues. The V end was cut by 2 bases, the J end by 3 bases, with 10 bases between. CDR1 is KGHSH and CDR2 is LQKENI in the germline V gene. The CDR3 nucleotides are TGTGCCAGCTCACCAACAAACAGGGACTATGGCTACACCTTC. Its translation: CASSPTNRDYGYTF.

The rearrangement joins TRBV5-5 to TRBJ1-1; the D gene is possibly TRBD1 (6 bases). This CDR3 has 17 amino acids. Between the trimmed V and J ends, which lost 4 bases and 0 bases, there was a span of 19 bases. Germline CDR1 reads SGHKS; CDR2 reads YYEKEE (reference sequence). The CDR3 DNA reads as TGTGCCAGCAGCATTCCCGGACAGAAGTACATGAACACTGAAGCTTTCTTT. Amino acid sequence: CASSIPGQKYMNTEAFF.

V is TRBV5-1 and J is TRBJ2-7; D is unclear. The CDR3 consists of 15 residues. Germline loops: CDR1 SGHRS, CDR2 YFSETQ. Deletions cut 4 bases from V and 0 bases from J, with 14 bases between. Here the CDR3 reads CASSQEQVTSYEQYF. Here the CDR3 DNA reads TGCGCCAGCAGCCAAGAGCAGGTAACCTCCTACGAGCAGTACTTC.

This clonotype was detected only a few times. The CDR3 region is CATSDFIGQPQHF. The CDR3 DNA is TGTGCCACCAGTGATTTTATAGGCCAGCCCCAGCATTTT. The chain has TRBV24-1 and TRBJ1-5; no firm D call. Between the trimmed V and J ends, which lost 1 base and 7 bases, there was a span of 7 bases. This CDR3 comprises 13 residues. Germline lookup yields CDR1 KGHDR and CDR2 SFDVKD.

This clonotype was counted only a few times. The chain recombines TRBV5-1 with TRBJ1-1; TRBD1 might be the D (6 bases). V was cut by 2 bases and J by 8 bases, with 25 bases left in between. This CDR3 has 17 residues. Germline CDR1 reads SGHRS; CDR2 reads YFSETQ. DNA for the CDR3: TGCGCCAGCAGCTTCGGGGGCGGGGGTCGGGGACCCGTGGAAGCTTTCTTT. Its translation is CASSFGGGGRGPVEAFF.

The sample holds a few counts of this clonotype. The chain is built from TRBV20-1 and TRBJ1-2; possibly TRBD1 for D (5 bases). V was shortened by 0 bases and J by 4 bases, with 18 bases between the two germline ends. Germline CDR1 and CDR2: DFQATT and SNEGSKA (reference sequence). The CDR3 runs 16 residues. The CDR3 spells CSAREMGTLGRYGYTF. The DNA for the CDR3 is TGCAGTGCTAGAGAGATGGGGACCTTGGGGCGCTATGGCTACACCTTC.

The chain couples TRBV27 to TRBJ2-6; D is uncertain. V shed 6 bases and J shed 0 bases, with 15 bases lying between them. This CDR3 has 17 residues. CDR1 is MNHEY, CDR2 SMNVEV, per germline (reference sequence). The CDR3, as DNA: TGTGCCAGCAGACGTTTGTCACAGAGCTCTGGGGCCAACGTCCTGACTTTC. Its translation: CASRRLSQSSGANVLTF.

The chain has TRBV15 and TRBJ2-6; possibly TRBD1 for D (6 bases). With 9 bases removed from V and 0 bases from J, the gap between germline ends came to 12 bases. This CDR3 is built from 15 residues. Germline assignment: CDR1 LNHNV and CDR2 YYDKDF (reference sequence). CDR3 nucleotide sequence: TGTGCCACAGTAACAGGGTACTCTGGGGCCAACGTCCTGACTTTC. It yields the protein CATVTGYSGANVLTF. Drawing the rest from reference TRBV15 and TRBJ2-6, the complete variable domain is DAMVIQNPRYQVTQFGKPVTLSCSQTLNHNVMYWYQQKSSQAPKLLFHYYDKDFNNEADTPDNFQSRRPNTSFCFLDIRSPGLGDTAMYLCATVTGYSGANVLTFGAGSRLTVL.

The genes are TRBV27 and TRBJ2-4, with 7 bases that match TRBD2. The V gene end was trimmed by 3 bases and the J gene end by 6 bases; junction bases not matched to a gene: 5. This CDR3 has 14 amino acids. Germline CDR1 and CDR2: MNHEY and SMNVEV (reference sequence). The CDR3 loop reads CASSFLAGSNIQYF. CDR3 nucleotides: TGTGCCAGCAGTTTTTTAGCGGGCTCAAACATTCAGTACTTC.

CDR3 in DNA: TGTGCCAGCAGCTTAGAGCCGGGGGCCGGCACTGAAGCTTTCTTT. Its translation: CASSLEPGAGTEAFF. The rearrangement joins TRBV7-6 to TRBJ1-1; D might be TRBD1 (6 bases). Germline CDR1 SGHVS, CDR2 FNYEAQ. This CDR3 has 15 residues. Trimming removed 1 base at V and 4 bases at J, with 13 bases between.

This clonotype has only a few counts. The DNA of the CDR3 is TGTGCCAGCAGTGATAGGGACAGGGTGGCGGTGCAATTCCCCTACGAGCAGTACTTC. This encodes CASSDRDRVAVQFPYEQYF. The chain employs TRBV27 and TRBJ2-7, with TRBD1 matching 9 bases. The CDR3 length is 19 residues. After removal of 5 bases from V and 2 bases from J, the junction contained 19 bases not matched to a gene. The germline gives CDR1 MNHEY, CDR2 SMNVEV (reference sequence).

V gene TRBV11-2 combines with J gene TRBJ2-3; TRBD1 is a possible D gene (6 bases). Trimming cost V 0 bases and J 0 bases, with 10 bases left between them. From germline, CDR1 is SGHAT and CDR2 FQNNGV. There are 16 residues in the CDR3. The CDR3, as DNA: TGTGCCAGCAGCTTAGAGTGGGGGCTCAGCACAGATACGCAGTATTTT. Its protein product is CASSLEWGLSTDTQYF.

The sample holds many counts of this clonotype. The rearrangement joins TRBV12-3 or TRBV12-4 to TRBJ2-1; 7 positions agree with TRBD2. This CDR3 has 17 residues. Unmatched junction bases numbered 12, after V lost 4 bases and J lost 3 bases. CDR3 in amino acids: CASSWSPVSGIYNEQFF. In nucleotides, the CDR3 is TGTGCCAGCAGTTGGAGTCCAGTGAGCGGGATCTACAATGAGCAGTTCTTC.